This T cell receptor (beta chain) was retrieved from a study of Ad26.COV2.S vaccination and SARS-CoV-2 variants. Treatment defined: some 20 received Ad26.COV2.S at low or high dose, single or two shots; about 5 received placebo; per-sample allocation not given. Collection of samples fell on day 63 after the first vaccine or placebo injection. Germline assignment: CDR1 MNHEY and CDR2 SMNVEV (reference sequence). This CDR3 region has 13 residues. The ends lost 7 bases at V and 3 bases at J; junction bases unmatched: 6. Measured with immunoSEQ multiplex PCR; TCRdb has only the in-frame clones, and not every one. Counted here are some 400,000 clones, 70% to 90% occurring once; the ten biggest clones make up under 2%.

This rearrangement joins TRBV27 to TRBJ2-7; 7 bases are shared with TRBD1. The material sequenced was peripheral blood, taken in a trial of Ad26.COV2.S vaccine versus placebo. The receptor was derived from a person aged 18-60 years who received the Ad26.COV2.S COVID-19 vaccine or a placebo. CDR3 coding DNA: TGTGCCAGCAATCAACAGGGGAACTACGAGCAGTACTTC. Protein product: CASNQQGNYEQYF.